The entry that follows covers one T cell receptor beta chain sequence. This clonotype was counted between two and nine times. Its antigen specificity is not known. No base quality information exists; no much larger clone differs at one position. Library creation used 5' RACE. Sequencing took place on an Illumina HiSeq 2000. A universal primer binding site was added through template switching, and the final cDNA carried a unique molecular identifier so that TCR cDNA molecules could be counted accurately. First-strand cDNA for TCR alpha and beta chains was synthesized from specific primers in the conserved constant-segment region. To control for contamination, each cDNA library was double barcoded with a SMART-Mk sample barcode plus Illumina barcodes. TruSeq adapter sequences and Illumina sample barcodes were added in two successive PCR steps. Sequencing of the TCR alpha and beta cDNA libraries was done on the Illumina HiSeq platform using custom primers. Concerning the study's data processing: MiGEC was used to process raw reads and extract unique molecular identifiers, and MiXCR was used to find CDR3 positions. For each individual, recombination models were inferred using an EM algorithm with the repgenHMM and IGoR tools. The tcR package in R was used for shared clonotype analysis, with sharing normalized by the product of cloneset sizes. To study raw recombination free of thymic and clonal selection effects, out-of-frame nonproductive sequences were analyzed. TCRdb reanalyzed the raw reads on its own, using fastp at Q25 for trimming and MiXCR for clone calling, and kept in-frame beta chains. One record per CDR3 amino acid sequence lists the most common genes and DNA. The V and J calls reflect TCRdb's pipeline rather than the authors' work. For this sample the table gives around 1.7 million distinct CDR3 sequences, of which under 35% were detected only once. In total, the top ten clones hold 0.27% of the sample.

This record belongs to a study of identical twins (dated by TCRdb to the mid-2010s). Regarding the complete study: The study deep-sequenced TCR alpha and beta repertoires from monozygotic twins, unrelated adults of various ages and cord blood to test whether fetal clonotypes persist. To rule out contamination, replicate twin experiments were performed at different times with different library preparation protocols.

Points the paper makes about the study in general: Out-of-frame TCR alpha sharing in monozygotic twins was systematically underestimated by recombination models, whereas sharing between unrelated individuals was in agreement with the recombination models. Out-of-frame TCR alpha sequences shared between twins showed an excess of low generation-probability sequences compared with coincidental sharing between unrelated individuals. Because the same donors could not be followed over many years, the conclusions depended on cross-sectional statistical analysis. Abundant cord blood beta clonotypes had fewer insertions, young adult naive repertoires showed a similar but weaker trend, and memory repertoires showed no such trend. A weaker excess of twin sharing was found in beta out-of-frame sequences because the signal-to-noise ratio was lowered by fewer shared sequences. Invariant T cells such as MAIT and iNKT could partly confound zero-insertion analyses, although diverse VJ usage argued against such confounding for most clonotypes.

The CDR3 sequence holds 17 residues, the cysteine and phenylalanine included. The retained sequence is limited to the CDR3, 51 bases, with the frame set at the first base. Only healthy Caucasian donors were included. The V and J segments used are TRBV21-1 and TRBJ2-4; the D call of TRBD1 is as the table states it, not checked on the DNA. TRBV21-1 is a documented pseudogene. The sequenced sample was cord blood. The receptor's source is a newborn girl in good health. The sequenced DNA: TGTGCCAGCAGCAACCTCAGGGCAGGACTAGCCAAAAACATTCAGTACTTC. This sequence encodes CASSNLRAGLAKNIQYF.